The rows below give T cell receptor beta chains drawn from one sample of a study of T cell repertoires in cytomegalovirus infection. TCRdb itself ran the reads through MiXCR, one entry per CDR3 protein. In the table there are 250,000 to 300,000 distinct CDR3 sequences, around 9% of which are singletons. The sequencing sample was made of PBMCs. These TCRs come from a human donor in good health (CMV status not recorded). Some clones in this sample may be carry-over from other donors' samples. Each CDR3 is given with its conserved first and last residue. The D gene is left open where the match is weak. Clone sizes are given selectively: once, few, many, or a class where the clone is expanded.

>TRBJ2-2|TRBV19|NA|many
CASRVSVRGRTGELFF
TGTGCCAGTAGAGTTAGCGTAAGGGGCCGCACCGGGGAGCTGTTTTTT
>TRBJ1-1|TRBV7-2|NA|many
CASSPTFTEAFF
TGTGCCAGCAGCCCAACCTTCACTGAAGCTTTCTTT
>TRBJ2-3|TRBV2|NA|NA
CASSLNLGDTQYF
TGTGCCAGCAGTCTTAACCTTGGAGATACGCAGTATTTT
>TRBJ2-2|TRBV2|NA|few
CASSKGDLNTGELFF
TGTGCCAGCAGTAAAGGGGACCTAAACACCGGGGAGCTGTTTTTT
>TRBJ1-1|TRBV7-2|NA|many
CASSLKFRQNTEAFF
TGTGCCAGCAGCTTAAAGTTTAGGCAGAACACTGAAGCTTTCTTT
>TRBJ2-3|TRBV7-2|NA|many
CASSLGLVSDTQYF
TGTGCCAGCAGCTTAGGACTAGTATCAGATACGCAGTATTTT
>TRBJ2-4|TRBV7-6|NA|many
CASSPSVGNIQYF
TGTGCCAGCAGCCCCTCCGTTGGTAACATTCAGTACTTC
>TRBJ2-3|TRBV20-1|NA|few
CSARDFLRSTDTDTQYF
TGCAGTGCTAGAGATTTCCTCCGCAGCACAGACACAGATACGCAGTATTTT
>TRBJ2-2|TRBV7-2|NA|many
CASSLVSAGELFF
TGTGCCAGCAGCTTAGTCTCCGCCGGGGAGCTGTTTTTT
>TRBJ1-1|TRBV5-8|NA|few
CAAHRTDTEAFF
TGTGCCGCCCACAGAACTGACACTGAAGCTTTCTTT
>TRBJ2-3|TRBV7-8|TRBD1|many
CASSSGQGEGDTQYF
TGTGCCAGCAGCTCGGGACAGGGGGAGGGAGATACGCAGTATTTT
>TRBJ2-2|TRBV11-3|NA|many
CASSGRLVTGELFF
TGTGCCAGCAGCGGACGACTGGTCACCGGGGAGCTGTTTTTT
>TRBJ1-2|TRBV11-2|NA|many
CASSLAGTPNYGYTF
TGTGCCAGCAGCTTAGCCGGGACACCTAACTATGGCTACACCTTC
>TRBJ1-3|TRBV7-2|NA|many
CASSLEWGNTIYF
TGTGCCAGCAGCTTAGAGTGGGGAAACACCATATATTTT
>TRBJ2-1|TRBV7-3|NA|many
CASSASYNEQFF
TGTGCCAGCAGCGCTTCCTACAATGAGCAGTTCTTC
>TRBJ1-6|TRBV20-1|NA|many
CSAVRPQEPGSPLHF
TGCAGTGCTGTGAGGCCACAGGAACCGGGATCACCCCTCCACTTT
>TRBJ1-1|TRBV11-2|NA|many
CASSRQEGTEAFF
TGTGCCAGCAGTCGACAGGAGGGGACTGAAGCTTTCTTT
>TRBJ2-3|TRBV5-1|NA|NA
CASSLGARGLFTDTQYF
TGCGCCAGCAGCTTGGGGGCCCGGGGTTTATTCACAGATACGCAGTATTTT
>TRBJ1-1|TRBV29-1|NA|NA
CSGMGTEAFF
TGCAGTGGTATGGGAACTGAAGCTTTCTTT
>TRBJ2-7|TRBV5-1|TRBD1|NA
CASSSTGGEQYF
TGCGCCAGCAGTTCGACAGGGGGCGAGCAGTACTTC
>TRBJ2-5|TRBV2|NA|NA
CASKGQGKETQYF
TGTGCCAGCAAAGGGCAGGGGAAAGAGACCCAGTACTTC
>TRBJ1-1|TRBV6-2/TRBV6-3|TRBD1|NA
CASKGAAPGAEAFF
TGTGCCAGCAAGGGGGCGGCCCCGGGGGCTGAAGCTTTCTTT
>TRBJ2-5|TRBV12-5|TRBD2|many
CASGPWSGGGGAKTQYF
TGTGCTAGTGGTCCCTGGTCTGGGGGCGGGGGGGCGAAGACCCAGTACTTC
>TRBJ2-6|TRBV7-2|NA|many
CASRQGSGANVLTF
TGTGCCAGCAGGCAGGGTTCTGGGGCCAACGTCCTGACTTTC
>TRBJ1-1|TRBV29-1|NA|few
CSVRGGTQRAFF
TGCAGCGTTCGAGGGGGTACCCAGCGAGCTTTCTTT
>TRBJ2-1|TRBV20-1|NA|NA
CSGVAAYNEQFF
TGCAGTGGGGTAGCGGCCTACAATGAGCAGTTCTTC
>TRBJ1-3|TRBV7-2|TRBD1|many
CASSRQGRSGNTIYF
TGTGCCAGCAGCCGACAGGGTCGCTCTGGAAACACCATATATTTT
>TRBJ1-3|TRBV7-9|NA|few
CASSPGHSSGNTIYF
TGTGCCAGCAGCCCCGGACATAGCTCTGGAAACACCATATATTTT